This TCR beta chain was documented in a study of blood T cell repertoires in COVID-19. The overall study: T cells, B-cell-depleted T cells, or PBMCs supplied cDNA or gDNA.

The data were produced by immunoSEQ multiplex PCR, yet TCRdb's version contains in-frame clones alone and is incomplete. The sample has about 480,000 clones; roughly nine tenths are singletons. This clone showed up just once. The V gene's germline CDR1 is MNHNY and CDR2 SVGAGI (reference sequence). V shed 7 bases and J 6 bases; nucleotides not matched to a gene: 9. CDR3 length equals 16 residues. The sequence was obtained from a man in his late teens or twenties with COVID-19, enrolled during active disease. What was sequenced was peripheral blood. The gene calls are TRBV6-6 and TRBJ2-3; 14 bases align to TRBD2. CDR3: CASTLGLAGGDDTQYF. The CDR3 DNA is TGTGCCAGCACCTTAGGACTAGCGGGGGGTGATGATACGCAGTATTTT.